The next 24 T cell receptor beta chains were all read from a single sample in a study of patients and donors after allogeneic stem cell transplantation. TCRdb re-derived calls from the RT-PCR reads in MiXCR, one entry per CDR3 protein. This table holds about a million distinct CDR3 sequences, more than 15% found once. The source material was blood, either unsorted or a sorted T cell fraction (not recorded which). All receptors come from a human donor who was either an allogeneic HSCT recipient or a stem cell or donor lymphocyte infusion donor (not recorded which). It is not recorded whose cells these are; they may come from a transplant donor.

This clonotype came up a few times. This rearrangement joins TRBV5-1 to TRBJ2-2; D possibly matches TRBD1 or TRBD2 (5 bases each). The CDR3 has 15 residues. V gave up 4 bases and J gave up 6 bases, with 16 bases separating them. CDR1 is SGHRS and CDR2 is YFSETQ in the germline V gene. The CDR3 here is CASSPARERPGELFF. DNA for the CDR3: TGCGCCAGCAGCCCCGCCAGGGAGCGTCCCGGGGAGCTGTTTTTT.

This clonotype was counted only a few times. J is TRBJ2-3 and V is TRBV6-5; the match to TRBD2 covers 9 bases. The length of the CDR3 is 16 residues. Germline V gene sequence: CDR1 MNHEY, CDR2 SVGAGI. Losses at the gene ends were 2 bases for V and 6 bases for J; bases not matched to a gene: 9. The CDR3 sequence is CASSYEGAGGHDTQYF. The CDR3 bases are TGTGCCAGCAGTTACGAGGGGGCGGGGGGGCACGATACGCAGTATTTT.

This clonotype was seen a handful of times. The chain has TRBV3-1 and TRBJ2-1; D is possibly TRBD1 (6 bases). The CDR3 is made up of 18 amino acids. Deletions cut 9 bases from V and 0 bases from J, with 24 bases between. CDR1 and CDR2 (germline): LGHDT, YNNKEL (reference sequence). The CDR3 coding sequence is TGTGCCAGTACAGGGACCTGGGGGACCAGGAGCTCCTACAATGAGCAGTTCTTC. Amino acid sequence: CASTGTWGTRSSYNEQFF.

The chain joins TRBV27 to TRBJ2-7; TRBD2 might be the D (5 bases). Trimming removed 4 bases at V and 3 bases at J, with 28 bases between. The CDR3 sequence is 19 residues long. Germline CDR1 MNHEY, CDR2 SMNVEV (reference sequence). Written as DNA, the CDR3 is TGTGCCAGCAGTTCCCGGTTTGCTGGCGCCCGGGATCCCGTCTACGAGCAGTACTTC. Translated, it gives CASSSRFAGARDPVYEQYF.

This clonotype has more than one count but fewer than ten. The chain links TRBV3-1 to TRBJ2-1; 8 bases match TRBD2. This CDR3 spans 14 amino acids. Trimming at V came to 7 bases and at J to 6 bases, leaving 8 bases not matched to a gene. The germline V gene encodes CDR1 LGHDT and CDR2 YNNKEL (reference sequence). Here the CDR3 DNA reads TGTGCCAGCAAGGATAGCGGGGCGAGCAATGAGCAGTTCTTC. It yields the protein CASKDSGASNEQFF.

V usage is TRBV5-6 and J usage is TRBJ1-2; no definite D call. The germline gives CDR1 SGHDT, CDR2 YYEEEE. The germline V and J ends were trimmed by 4 bases and 2 bases, with 18 bases remaining between them. The CDR3 has 16 residues. The CDR3 nucleotides are TGTGCCAGCAGCCCCCTAGAGCTCCGTCCAAACTATGGCTACACCTTC. Residues: CASSPLELRPNYGYTF.

The chain links TRBV7-6 to TRBJ2-7; no reliable D call. Trimming took off 1 base at V and 0 bases at J, with 10 bases between the two ends. Germline loops: CDR1 SGHVS, CDR2 FNYEAQ. The CDR3 is 15 residues long. CDR3 loop: CASSLDDGVSYEQYF. CDR3 sequence (DNA): TGTGCCAGCAGCTTAGATGACGGAGTCTCCTACGAGCAGTACTTC. The complete variable domain, with remaining parts taken from reference TRBV7-6 and TRBJ2-7, reads GAGVSQSPRYKVTKRGQDVALRCDPISGHVSLYWYRQALGQGPEFLTYFNYEAQQDKSGLPNDRFSAERPEGSISTLTIQRTEQRDSAMYRCASSLDDGVSYEQYFGPGTRLTVT.

This sequence joins TRBV24-1 and TRBJ2-5, with TRBD2 matching 7 bases. The V gene end was trimmed by 9 bases and the J gene end by 2 bases; junction bases not matched to a gene: 2. The CDR3 consists of 12 residues. Looked up from germline, CDR1 is KGHDR and CDR2 is SFDVKD. Written as DNA, the CDR3 is TGTGCCACCGCTAGCGGACAAGAGACCCAGTACTTC. Translation: CATASGQETQYF.

This clonotype turned up a few times. The chain joins TRBV25-1 to TRBJ2-1; the D is unclear. The V gene lost 4 bases and the J gene lost 0 bases, with 13 bases spanning the gap. The V gene's germline CDR1 is MGHDK and CDR2 SYGVNS. The CDR3 is 16 residues long. This chain's CDR3 is CASSVPGPLSYNEQFF. CDR3 nucleotides: TGTGCCAGCAGTGTCCCCGGTCCACTCTCCTACAATGAGCAGTTCTTC.

This rearrangement joins TRBV28 to TRBJ1-5; tentatively, D is TRBD1 (5 bases). Trimming left V 5 bases short and J 5 bases short, with 22 bases between. The length of the CDR3 is 17 residues. The germline gives CDR1 MDHEN, CDR2 SYDVKM. This CDR3 is CASSPEGGGWSDQPQHF. CDR3 DNA sequence: TGTGCCAGCAGTCCAGAGGGCGGGGGGTGGTCGGATCAGCCCCAGCATTTT.

This clonotype appeared a few times. The chain employs TRBV4-3 and TRBJ1-2; maybe TRBD1 (6 bases). V dropped 0 bases and J dropped 8 bases, with 13 bases sitting between them. Germline V CDR1 and CDR2: LGHNA, YSLEER. This CDR3 spans 14 amino acids. Here the CDR3 reads CASSQDRGGKGYTF. The CDR3 DNA follows: TGCGCCAGCAGCCAAGATCGAGGGGGAAAGGGCTACACCTTC.

This rearrangement joins TRBV30 to TRBJ2-5; D assignment may be TRBD1 or TRBD2 (6 bases each). With 2 bases removed from V and 5 bases from J, the gap between germline ends came to 15 bases. Germline lookup yields CDR1 GTSNPN and CDR2 SVGIG (reference sequence). The CDR3 loop spans 14 amino acids. The CDR3 reads CAWSSRRGGETQYF. The CDR3 nucleotides read TGTGCCTGGAGTTCACGGAGAGGGGGGGAGACCCAGTACTTC.

The chain carries TRBV25-1 and TRBJ2-1; D is uncertain. Germline V gives CDR1 MGHDK, CDR2 SYGVNS. The V end was cut by 2 bases, the J end by 4 bases, with 12 bases between. The CDR3 runs to 15 residues. The CDR3 here is CASSETGKRYNEQFF. For the CDR3, the DNA is TGTGCCAGCAGTGAAACTGGTAAAAGATACAATGAGCAGTTCTTC.

The V and J genes are TRBV7-8 and TRBJ2-1; D not resolved. This CDR3 is 13 amino acids long. The germline V gene encodes CDR1 SGHVS and CDR2 FQNEAQ. The V gene lost 6 bases and the J gene lost 8 bases, with 14 bases spanning the gap. The CDR3 region is CASRYPSRDEQFF. In DNA, the CDR3 is TGTGCCAGCAGGTACCCTTCCCGCGATGAGCAGTTCTTC.

This clonotype was recorded at least ten times. The rearrangement links TRBV10-3 to TRBJ1-2; no definite D call. V shed 11 bases and J shed 6 bases, with 10 bases lying between them. This CDR3 is 10 amino acids long. The germline V gene has CDR1 ENHRY and CDR2 SYGVKD. The CDR3 region has the DNA TGTGCCTCCGGGAGTGATGGCTACACCTTC. The encoded protein is CASGSDGYTF.

The chain combines TRBV5-1 with TRBJ2-7; D not resolved. Deletions cut 2 bases from V and 0 bases from J, with 15 bases between. The CDR3 extends over 16 amino acids. In germline, CDR1 is SGHRS, CDR2 YFSETQ. The CDR3 DNA reads as TGCGCCAGCAGCTTCAGGAAAGGAACGAGCTCCTACGAGCAGTACTTC. It encodes CASSFRKGTSSYEQYF.

CDR3 DNA sequence: TGTGCTAGCGTCCCGGCAGGAGTCTACACCGGGGAGCTGTTTTTT. Residues: CASVPAGVYTGELFF. The chain carries TRBV7-7 and TRBJ2-2, with D maybe TRBD2 (5 bases). Germline values: CDR1 SSHAT, CDR2 FNYEAQ (reference sequence). This CDR3 region has 15 residues.

The rearrangement uses TRBV20-1 and TRBJ1-1; D is ambiguous. CDR1 is DFQATT and CDR2 is SNEGSKA in the germline V gene (reference sequence). V dropped 2 bases and J dropped 0 bases, with 16 bases sitting between them. This CDR3 spans 16 amino acids. The CDR3 DNA sequence: TGCAGTGCTAGATCCCCCAGACCCGTAATGAACACTGAAGCTTTCTTT. It encodes CSARSPRPVMNTEAFF.

The CDR3 DNA follows: TGTGCCAGCAGCCTCGGCGGACAGGCCCTTTCCTACGAGCAGTACTTC. It encodes CASSLGGQALSYEQYF. V is TRBV7-6 and J is TRBJ2-7; TRBD1 matches at 7 bases. CDR1 SGHVS and CDR2 FNYEAQ come from the germline V gene. The J segment lost 1 base and the V segment lost 5 bases, leaving 11 bases of the junction unmatched. The CDR3 is 16 residues long.

The chain is built from TRBV5-1 and TRBJ1-3, with TRBD1 identical over 8 bases. Germline assignment: CDR1 SGHRS and CDR2 YFSETQ. The trim removed 5 bases at V and 0 bases at J, leaving 10 bases unmatched. CDR3 length equals 17 residues. Written as DNA, the CDR3 is TGCGCCAGCAGTTACGTAGACAGGGGAAACTCTGGAAACACCATATATTTT. This sequence encodes CASSYVDRGNSGNTIYF.

This sequence joins TRBV12-5 and TRBJ2-3; D call uncertain. This CDR3 is built from 10 residues. Germline values: CDR1 LGHNT, CDR2 FRNRAP. The V gene lost 3 bases and the J gene lost 6 bases, with 1 base spanning the gap. The CDR3 loop reads CASGFDTQYF. The CDR3 DNA is TGTGCTAGTGGTTTTGATACGCAGTATTTT.

This sequence joins TRBV3-1 and TRBJ2-3; 8 bases align to TRBD2. The CDR3 has 13 amino acids. The germline V gene has CDR1 LGHDT and CDR2 YNNKEL (reference sequence). V lost 7 bases and J lost 5; bases outside the gene matches: 5. The CDR3 loop is CASKRGMGDTQYF. The CDR3 nucleotides read TGTGCCAGCAAGCGGGGGATGGGAGATACGCAGTATTTT.

The rearrangement joins TRBV6-1 to TRBJ2-3; 8 bases match TRBD2. The CDR3 has 19 amino acids. Trimming took 7 bases from V and 0 from J; bases not matched to a gene: 18. In germline, CDR1 is MNHNS, CDR2 SASEGT. The CDR3 sequence is CASTPDLRTSGPSTDTQYF. CDR3 sequence (DNA): TGTGCCAGCACGCCCGATCTACGAACTAGCGGACCTAGCACAGATACGCAGTATTTT.

The chain combines TRBV20-1 with TRBJ2-3; either TRBD1 or TRBD2 may supply D (6 bases each). Germline assignment: CDR1 DFQATT and CDR2 SNEGSKA (reference sequence). This CDR3 is 16 amino acids long. V lost 0 bases and J 2 bases, leaving 15 bases between the germline ends. DNA of the CDR3: TGCAGTGCTAGAGATGGTCAAACGGGGGCCACAGATACGCAGTATTTT. Translated, it gives CSARDGQTGATDTQYF.